One sample yielded the 7 T cell receptor beta chains listed below, sequenced in a study of T cell repertoires in ileal Crohn's disease. Using immunoSEQ multiplex PCR, the repertoire was profiled, and TCRdb retains in-frame clones only, with some absent. The sample shows over 3,500 clones, over 65% of them seen only once. Material: ileal tissue. These receptors were collected from an adult with Crohn's disease.

The chain combines TRBV28 with TRBJ1-1; the D is unclear. This CDR3 spans 15 amino acids. The V end lost 7 bases, the J end lost 0 bases, and 15 bases lay between the germline ends. Germline loops: CDR1 MDHEN, CDR2 SYDVKM. CDR3: CASTSAGTVNTEAFF. In DNA form, the CDR3 reads TGTGCCAGCACCTCCGCGGGTACAGTGAACACTGAAGCTTTCTTT.

This clone occurred a few times. This chain joins TRBV6-5 and TRBJ1-1, with 9 bases that match TRBD1. The CDR3 extends over 14 amino acids. Germline values: CDR1 MNHEY, CDR2 SVGAGI. Trimming at V came to 7 bases and at J to 4 bases, leaving 7 bases not matched to a gene. In nucleotides, the CDR3 is TGTGCCAGCACCCGGGACAGGGTGGCCACTGAAGCTTTCTTT. This translates into CASTRDRVATEAFF.

The V gene is TRBV27, the J gene TRBJ2-7; D perhaps matches TRBD1 (5 bases). Trimming took off 5 bases at V and 5 bases at J, with 13 bases between the two ends. This CDR3 is built from 13 residues. From germline, CDR1 is MNHEY and CDR2 SMNVEV (reference sequence). The DNA for the CDR3 is TGTGCCAGCAGTACCAACTCAGGGAACGAGCAGTACTTC. This sequence encodes CASSTNSGNEQYF.

This clone was counted once. The CDR3 sequence: CAWARTGGETQYF. The CDR3 DNA follows: TGTGCCTGGGCCCGGACAGGGGGAGAGACCCAGTACTTC. The gene calls are TRBV30 and TRBJ2-5, with TRBD1 matching over 10 bases. The CDR3 covers 13 residues. The junction had 4 bases not matched to a gene; V was cut back by 5 bases and J by 4 bases. Looked up from germline, CDR1 is GTSNPN and CDR2 is SVGIG (reference sequence).

The chain couples TRBV21-1 to TRBJ2-3; the D segment call TRBD1 is taken from the table without a DNA check. TRBV21-1 is deemed a pseudogene. CDR3 length equals 15 residues. The chain's CDR3 is CASSARQGATDTQYF. As DNA, the CDR3 is TGTGCCAGCAGCGCGCGACAGGGGGCCACAGATACGCAGTATTTT.

V is TRBV7-9 and J is TRBJ1-2; 11 nucleotides line up with TRBD1. V shed 4 bases, J shed 4 bases, and the junction held 11 bases outside the gene matches. The length of the CDR3 is 17 residues. CDR1 and CDR2 from the germline V gene are SEHNR and FQNEAQ (reference sequence). The CDR3 DNA sequence: TGTGCCAGCAGCTCCATCAGGACAGGGGGCGATATCTATGGCTACACCTTC. It yields the protein CASSSIRTGGDIYGYTF.

The sample holds one count of this clone. The CDR3 loop is CASGKGGVGNQPQHF. CDR3 sequence (DNA): TGTGCCAGCGGGAAGGGGGGGGTGGGCAATCAGCCCCAGCATTTT. This chain uses TRBV6-5 with TRBJ1-5; TRBD1 might be the D (6 bases). The CDR3 spans 15 residues. Germline CDR1 reads MNHEY; CDR2 reads SVGAGI. The germline V and J ends were trimmed by 8 bases and 2 bases, with 16 bases remaining between them.